Presented here are 2 T cell receptor beta chains from one specimen sequenced in a study of blood T cell repertoires in COVID-19. The data were produced by immunoSEQ multiplex PCR, yet TCRdb's version contains in-frame clones alone and is incomplete. The sample shows roughly 130,000 clones, roughly 80% of them seen only once. The sequencing input was peripheral blood. These TCRs come from a woman at least 80 years old with acute or convalescent COVID-19.

J is TRBJ2-5 and V is TRBV5-1; 7 positions match TRBD1. Germline CDR1 SGHRS, CDR2 YFSETQ. The CDR3 runs to 14 residues. The V segment lost 1 base and the J segment 4 bases; nucleotides outside the gene matches: 4. The CDR3: CASSLPGTVETQYF. CDR3 nucleotide sequence: TGCGCCAGCAGCTTGCCCGGGACAGTAGAGACCCAGTACTTC.

The chain is built from TRBV13 and TRBJ1-2; TRBD1 aligns across 8 bases. CDR1 PRHDT and CDR2 FYEKMQ come from the germline V gene (reference sequence). With V trimmed by 4 bases and J by 5 bases, 6 bases remained unmatched. There are 14 residues in the CDR3. The chain's CDR3 is CASSSDRAGYGYTF. The CDR3 DNA follows: TGTGCCAGCAGCTCGGACAGGGCGGGGTATGGCTACACCTTC.